This T cell receptor beta chain was observed in a study of shared clonotypes between healthy human individuals. Whole-study results and caveats: Some naive CD4 clonotypes, roughly 4.7%, turned up in common across four donors. Non-shared clonotypes had lower generation probabilities than clonotypes shared by all four sorted-subset donors. For sorted subsets, rarefaction showed incomplete sequencing despite large depth.

The study separated CD4+ cells into CD45RA+ naive and CD45RA-negative memory subsets. Profiled with immunoSEQ multiplex PCR; TCRdb holds only in-frame clones, not every one. The table has 2 million to 2.5 million clones, roughly 94% seen once; the top ten hold around 0.13%. Remarks on this clone: No antigen is known for it.

Germline lookup yields CDR1 LGHNT and CDR2 FRNRAP. Trimming stripped 5 bases from V and 2 bases from J, with 11 bases between. CDR3 length equals 14 residues. The material sequenced was naive CD4+ T cells sorted from blood. The subset is: CD45RA+ positively selected. The sequence came from a man between 18 and 29 years old in good health. The rearrangement uses TRBV12-5 and TRBJ2-3; D tentatively fits TRBD1 or TRBD2 (5 bases each). The DNA of the CDR3 is TGTGCTAGTGGTCTCGCCGGGACCACAGATACGCAGTATTTT. It translates to CASGLAGTTDTQYF. Full variable domain (outside the CDR3, taken from reference TRBV12-5 and TRBJ2-3): DARVTQTPRHKVTEMGQEVTMRCQPILGHNTVFWYRQTMMQGLELLAYFRNRAPLDDSGMPKDRFSAEMPDATLATLKIQPSEPRDSAVYFCASGLAGTTDTQYFGPGTRLTVL.